This TCR beta chain was profiled in a study of OX40 agonist ivuxolimab in advanced cancers. Study details: Averaging 60 years in age, with a range of roughly 20 to 80, the cohort was approximately 87% male.

Germline V lookup: CDR1 SGHDT, CDR2 YYEEEE. The CDR3 sequence is 15 residues long. The V end lost 2 bases, the J end lost 3 bases, and 15 bases lay between the germline ends. The protocol was immunoSEQ multiplex PCR, while the TCRdb copy is restricted to in-frame clones and leaves out a portion. The table shows some 11,000 clones, with approximately 80% occurring only once. The gene calls are TRBV5-6 and TRBJ2-7; D assignment may be TRBD1 or TRBD2 (6 bases each). The source is an adult with an advanced solid tumor such as melanoma, head and neck, liver or kidney cancer. The starting material was CD4+ or CD8+ T cells sorted from blood, obtained in a trial of the OX40 agonist ivuxolimab. The CDR3 is CASSLGGGVSYEQYF. CDR3 coding DNA: TGTGCCAGCAGCTTAGGAGGGGGTGTGAGCTACGAGCAGTACTTC.